These 32 T cell receptor beta chains share one sample of origin, sequenced in a study of cytomegalovirus exposure and HLA in healthy donors. Primers included in the PCR were 60 Vbeta and 13 Jbeta primers. The protocol was immunoSEQ multiplex PCR, while the TCRdb copy is restricted to in-frame clones and leaves out a portion. In the table there are tens of thousands of clones, 81% of which are singletons. The sample was PBMCs. The origin of the receptors is a human donor in good health.

The CDR3 region is CASSQGTGGLFLPYF. For the CDR3, the DNA is TGTGCCAGCAGCCAAGGGACAGGGGGCCTGTTTCTTCCGTATTTT. V and J are TRBV4-2 and TRBJ2-3; 11 nucleotides agree with TRBD1. J was trimmed by 14 bases and V by 1 base; bases with no gene match: 11. This CDR3 comprises 15 residues. Germline V CDR1 and CDR2: LGHNA, YNFKEQ.

This clone was recorded only once. The chain uses TRBV15 and TRBJ2-3; 14 bases agree with TRBD2. J lost 7 bases, V lost 3 bases, and 3 bases had no gene match. CDR1 is LNHNV, CDR2 YYDKDF, per germline (reference sequence). The CDR3 has 15 residues. The CDR3 is CATSRGLAGANTQYF. The CDR3 DNA sequence: TGTGCCACCAGCAGGGGACTAGCGGGGGCCAATACGCAGTATTTT. The entire variable domain, with the rest obtained from reference TRBV15 and TRBJ2-3, is as follows: DAMVIQNPRYQVTQFGKPVTLSCSQTLNHNVMYWYQQKSSQAPKLLFHYYDKDFNNEADTPDNFQSRRPNTSFCFLDIRSPGLGDTAMYLCATSRGLAGANTQYFGPGTRLTVL.

This sequence joins TRBV7-2 and TRBJ2-3; 7 bases agree with TRBD1. Germline CDR1 reads SGHTA; CDR2 reads FQGNSA. The J segment lost 1 base and the V segment lost 5 bases, leaving 12 bases of the junction unmatched. CDR3 length equals 17 residues. CDR3 DNA sequence: TGTGCCAGCAGCCTCCGGACGAAGGGACAGCGCACAGATACGCAGTATTTT. It yields the protein CASSLRTKGQRTDTQYF.

With regard to this clone: The junction shows a germline mismatch at one end, possibly a read error. The chain has TRBV7-7 and TRBJ2-2; tentative D call: TRBD2 (5 bases). This CDR3 is 14 amino acids long. In germline, CDR1 is SSHAT, CDR2 FNYEAQ (reference sequence). DNA for the CDR3: TGTGCTAGCAGCTTAGCGTCGGGGACCGGGGAGCTGTTTTTT. Protein sequence: CASSLASGTGELFF.

The chain links TRBV7-2 to TRBJ1-5; D is ambiguous. CDR1 SGHTA and CDR2 FQGNSA come from the germline V gene. This CDR3 has 13 residues. V shed 5 bases and J shed 6 bases, with 11 bases lying between them. The CDR3 nucleotides are TGTGCCAGCAGCCTAGGCTTCGGTCAGCCCCAGCATTTT. Protein: CASSLGFGQPQHF. The full variable domain, rest sourced from reference TRBV7-2 and TRBJ1-5, is GAGVSQSPSNKVTEKGKDVELRCDPISGHTALYWYRQSLGQGLEFLIYFQGNSAPDKSGLPSDRFSAERTGGSVSTLTIQRTQQEDSAVYLCASSLGFGQPQHFGDGTRLSIL.

The DNA of the CDR3 is TGTGCCAGCAGCCCCGGGCCCGGGACTCAAGAGACCCAGTACTTC. It encodes CASSPGPGTQETQYF. This rearrangement joins TRBV7-9 to TRBJ2-5, with D tentatively TRBD2 (6 bases). From germline, CDR1 is SEHNR and CDR2 FQNEAQ (reference sequence). Trimming took 5 bases from V and 2 from J, leaving 15 bases between them. This CDR3 region has 15 residues.

This chain connects TRBV7-2 to TRBJ1-1; D unclear. Germline-derived CDR1 and CDR2 are SGHTA and FQGNSA. The CDR3 has 15 residues. V lost 5 bases and J lost 1, with 14 bases in between. CDR3 sequence reads: CASSAYSAPNTEAFF. The DNA of the CDR3 is TGTGCCAGCAGCGCATACAGTGCCCCGAACACTGAAGCTTTCTTT.

The chain joins TRBV5-6 to TRBJ1-2; no clear D. This CDR3 has 14 residues. Germline CDR1 and CDR2: SGHDT and YYEEEE. V lost 0 bases and J 0 bases, leaving 6 bases between the germline ends. Here the CDR3 reads CASSLGSANYGYTF. The CDR3 DNA sequence: TGTGCCAGCAGCTTGGGGTCAGCTAACTATGGCTACACCTTC.

Only one count was recorded for this clone. The J gene is TRBJ2-7, the V gene TRBV30, with 7 bases matching TRBD2. The CDR3 loop spans 14 amino acids. The germline CDR1 and CDR2 sequences are GTSNPN and SVGIG (reference sequence). J lost 3 bases, V lost 2 bases, and 7 bases had no gene match. CDR3: CAWSNGGLNYEQYF. The CDR3 DNA follows: TGTGCCTGGAGTAACGGGGGGTTAAACTACGAGCAGTACTTC.

The chain employs TRBV5-8 and TRBJ2-6, with D uncertain. The CDR3 covers 14 residues. Germline-derived CDR1 and CDR2 are SGHTS and YDEGEE. The V end was cut by 4 bases, the J end by 0 bases, with 5 bases between. The CDR3 protein is CASSRYSGANVLTF. The CDR3 DNA is TGTGCCAGCAGCCGTTACTCTGGGGCCAACGTCCTGACTTTC.

This chain joins TRBV7-8 and TRBJ1-3; D possibly corresponds to TRBD1 (6 bases). The CDR3 is 17 residues long. Trimming shortened V by 5 bases and J by 4 bases, and 21 bases separated the two germline ends. CDR1 is SGHVS, CDR2 FQNEAQ, per germline. The CDR3 loop reads CASSPHMGGRSGNTIYF. Here the CDR3 DNA reads TGTGCCAGCAGCCCCCACATGGGGGGGCGAAGCGGAAACACCATATATTTT.

V and J are TRBV15 and TRBJ2-1; D is possibly TRBD1 (6 bases). This CDR3 spans 13 amino acids. V was trimmed by 2 bases and J by 10 bases, leaving 12 bases between them. Looked up from germline, CDR1 is LNHNV and CDR2 is YYDKDF (reference sequence). Written as DNA, the CDR3 is TGTGCCACCAGCAGACCTGACAGGAACGAGCAGTTCTTC. It specifies CATSRPDRNEQFF.

The J gene is TRBJ1-1, the V gene TRBV27, with a weak D call TRBD1 (5 bases). The CDR3 consists of 14 residues. Germline assignment: CDR1 MNHEY and CDR2 SMNVEV (reference sequence). The V end was cut by 6 bases, the J end by 4 bases, with 15 bases between. In nucleotides, the CDR3 is TGTGCCAGCAGGACCGGGGGGAGGGCCACTGAAGCTTTCTTT. Translating it yields CASRTGGRATEAFF.

The chain links TRBV9 to TRBJ1-2; weak D call: TRBD1 (5 bases). The CDR3 loop spans 13 amino acids. V lost 0 bases to trimming and J lost 8 bases, with 11 bases between them. Germline V gene data show CDR1 as SGDLS and CDR2 as YYNGEE. CDR3 in amino acids: CASSVDGRAGYTF. The CDR3, as DNA: TGTGCCAGCAGCGTAGATGGCAGGGCGGGCTACACCTTC.

J is TRBJ1-3 and V is TRBV29-1; tentatively, D is TRBD1 (6 bases). This CDR3 comprises 15 residues. Trimming cost V 4 bases and J 4 bases, with 17 bases left between them. The germline V gene encodes CDR1 SQVTM and CDR2 ANQGSEA. The CDR3 DNA reads as TGCAGCGTTGTTGGGGGCGCAGGTCAAGGAAACACCATATATTTT. Translated: CSVVGGAGQGNTIYF.

This clone was seen once. The CDR3 here is CASSAQTGAVMEQYF. For the CDR3, the DNA is TGTGCCAGCAGCGCCCAGACAGGAGCTGTCATGGAGCAGTACTTC. The chain employs TRBV9 and TRBJ2-7; possible D gene TRBD1, 6 bases. The CDR3 contains 15 residues. Germline V gene lookup returns CDR1 SGDLS and CDR2 YYNGEE. The V end lost 3 bases, the J end lost 7 bases, and 20 bases lay between the germline ends.

The chain links TRBV5-1 to TRBJ1-1; D is possibly TRBD1 (5 bases). Germline lookup yields CDR1 SGHRS and CDR2 YFSETQ. Trimming took off 3 bases at V and 2 bases at J, with 11 bases between the two ends. The CDR3 runs to 14 residues. CDR3 sequence reads: CASSSRTLNTEAFF. CDR3 coding DNA: TGCGCCAGCAGCTCCCGGACACTCAACACTGAAGCTTTCTTT.

This chain uses TRBV7-6 with TRBJ2-5; 8 bases are shared with TRBD1. The trim removed 5 bases at V and 6 bases at J, leaving 5 bases unmatched. Germline CDR1 SGHVS, CDR2 FNYEAQ. There are 13 residues in the CDR3. This chain's CDR3 is CASSLDRAKTQYF. CDR3 sequence (DNA): TGTGCCAGCAGCCTGGACAGGGCAAAGACCCAGTACTTC.

Comments on this clone: Likely a read error: the CDR3 ends without its conserved phenylalanine or tryptophan. The rearrangement joins TRBV7-2 to TRBJ2-7; D is perhaps TRBD2 (5 bases). The CDR3 consists of 14 residues. V was pared by 3 bases and J by 1 base, with 10 bases between. CDR1 and CDR2 from the germline V gene are SGHTA and FQGNSA. CDR3 protein: CASSFPGLSYEQYL. DNA for the CDR3: TGTGCCAGCAGCTTCCCCGGACTGTCCTACGAGCAGTACCTC.

The rearrangement links TRBV10-3 to TRBJ2-1, with 8 bases matching TRBD1. In germline, CDR1 is ENHRY, CDR2 SYGVKD. This CDR3 region has 12 residues. The V segment lost 10 bases and the J segment 8 bases; nucleotides outside the gene matches: 7. The CDR3 sequence is CATGPQGDEQFF. The CDR3 coding sequence is TGTGCCACCGGACCACAGGGGGATGAGCAGTTCTTC.

The chain is built from TRBV9 and TRBJ2-7; 7 nucleotides match TRBD2. The V segment lost 0 bases and the J segment 1 base; nucleotides outside the gene matches: 13. The CDR3 consists of 18 residues. CDR1 and CDR2 (germline): SGDLS, YYNGEE. The CDR3 spells CASSVVPGRDYISYEQYF. DNA for the CDR3: TGTGCCAGCAGCGTAGTCCCGGGACGGGACTATATATCCTACGAGCAGTACTTC.

The chain has TRBV29-1 and TRBJ2-3, with a tentative D call TRBD2 (6 bases). The germline V and J ends were trimmed by 6 bases and 3 bases, with 19 bases remaining between them. The CDR3 is made up of 15 amino acids. CDR1 and CDR2 (germline): SQVTM, ANQGSEA. CDR3 sequence: CSVGLGLAGTDTQYF. In DNA, the CDR3 is TGCAGCGTGGGCTTGGGACTGGCGGGGACAGATACGCAGTATTTT.

J is TRBJ2-2 and V is TRBV4-1, with 11 bases aligning to TRBD2. The V gene end was trimmed by 5 bases and the J gene end by 2 bases; junction bases not matched to a gene: 16. This CDR3 contains 20 residues. Germline V gives CDR1 MGHRA, CDR2 YSYEKL. The chain's CDR3 is CASSGSRTGTSGLNTGELFF. The DNA for the CDR3 is TGCGCCAGCAGCGGGAGTAGAACCGGGACTAGCGGACTTAACACCGGGGAGCTGTTTTTT.

The rearrangement links TRBV5-5 to TRBJ2-7, with 12 bases fitting TRBD1. In germline, CDR1 is SGHKS, CDR2 YYEKEE (reference sequence). Trimming removed 5 bases from V and 1 base from J; junction bases left unmatched: 4. The CDR3 covers 15 residues. The CDR3 DNA reads as TGTGCCAGCAGGCCGGGACAGGGGGCTTCCTACGAGCAGTACTTC. Its protein is CASRPGQGASYEQYF.

The CDR3: CASSPTSGRVNTGELFF. The CDR3 bases are TGTGCCAGCAGTCCTACTAGCGGGAGAGTCAACACCGGGGAGCTGTTTTTT. This rearrangement joins TRBV27 to TRBJ2-2, with 11 bases lining up with TRBD2. Per the germline V gene, CDR1 is MNHEY and CDR2 is SMNVEV (reference sequence). V lost 5 bases and J lost 2; bases outside the gene matches: 7. The CDR3 has 17 amino acids.

The V call is TRBV7-9, the J call TRBJ2-6, with 11 bases lining up with TRBD1. Germline V lookup: CDR1 SEHNR, CDR2 FQNEAQ (reference sequence). The CDR3 is made up of 18 amino acids. With 0 bases clipped from V and 3 bases from J, the junction kept 4 bases outside the gene matches. CDR3 sequence: CASSLARTGGGGANVLTF. Here the CDR3 DNA reads TGTGCCAGCAGCTTAGCGCGGACAGGGGGCGGTGGGGCCAACGTCCTGACTTTC.

This sequence joins TRBV25-1 and TRBJ2-3; 8 bases map to TRBD1. Per the germline V gene, CDR1 is MGHDK and CDR2 is SYGVNS. This CDR3 spans 13 amino acids. J was trimmed by 4 bases and V by 6 bases; bases with no gene match: 3. The CDR3 sequence is CASRGQGPDTQYF. The CDR3 DNA follows: TGTGCCAGCAGAGGACAGGGCCCAGATACGCAGTATTTT.

The chain joins TRBV28 to TRBJ1-6; D is unclear. Germline V gene lookup returns CDR1 MDHEN and CDR2 SYDVKM. Trimming pared 1 base from V and 5 bases from J, leaving 12 bases between. There are 16 residues in the CDR3. Written as DNA, the CDR3 is TGTGCCAGCAGTTTATTACGGGAGGTTCATAATTCACCCCTCCACTTT. Amino acids: CASSLLREVHNSPLHF.

This chain connects TRBV27 to TRBJ1-1; D ambiguous. The length of the CDR3 is 15 residues. With 2 bases removed from V and 0 bases from J, the gap between germline ends came to 10 bases. Per the germline V gene, CDR1 is MNHEY and CDR2 is SMNVEV (reference sequence). Here the CDR3 reads CASSLRPEMNTEAFF. CDR3 coding DNA: TGTGCCAGCAGTTTACGTCCGGAGATGAACACTGAAGCTTTCTTT.

This clone was found once. The chain employs TRBV5-6 and TRBJ1-4, with D possibly being TRBD1 (5 bases). Deletions cut 4 bases from V and 8 bases from J, with 21 bases between. The germline gives CDR1 SGHDT, CDR2 YYEEEE. The CDR3 runs to 16 residues. For the CDR3, the DNA is TGTGCCAGCAGCCAGAAGGGGTTAATTCGCACCGAAAAACTGTTTTTT. It codes for CASSQKGLIRTEKLFF. The whole variable domain, filled in from reference TRBV5-6 and TRBJ1-4, reads DAGVTQSPTHLIKTRGQQVTLRCSPKSGHDTVSWYQQALGQGPQFIFQYYEEEERQRGNFPDRFSGHQFPNYSSELNVNALLLGDSALYLCASSQKGLIRTEKLFFGSGTQLSVL.

The chain employs TRBV11-2 and TRBJ1-4, with unresolved D. The germline V gene encodes CDR1 SGHAT and CDR2 FQNNGV. The germline V and J ends were trimmed by 1 base and 4 bases, with 22 bases remaining between them. The CDR3 sequence is 19 residues long. As DNA, the CDR3 is TGTGCCAGCAGCTTAGTCCGGCAGGAAAAGTGGGTTGGTAATGAAAAACTGTTTTTT. It specifies CASSLVRQEKWVGNEKLFF.

This chain connects TRBV27 to TRBJ2-7; TRBD2 agrees at 8 bases. Per the germline V gene, CDR1 is MNHEY and CDR2 is SMNVEV (reference sequence). V lost 5 bases to trimming and J lost 2 bases; unmatched junction nucleotides: 2. This CDR3 has 13 residues. The CDR3 region has the DNA TGTGCCAGCAGTCGGGGGGGGACCTACGAGCAGTACTTC. This gives the protein CASSRGGTYEQYF.